This is a list of T cell receptor beta chains from one sample in a study of blood T cell repertoires in COVID-19. The method was immunoSEQ multiplex PCR; TCRdb's version includes in-frame clones alone and lacks a portion of them. The repertoire includes 110,000 to 150,000 clones, around 89% of them detected once, and roughly 2.9% sits in the top ten. The source material was peripheral blood. These receptors all come from a man between 60 and 70 years old with active or convalescent COVID-19. Both conserved end residues are trimmed from each CDR3.

V gene: TRBV7-3; CDR3 protein: ASSLLGQDNSPLH
V gene: TRBV27; CDR3 protein: ASRYGGLAGGNEQY
V gene: TRBV6-1; CDR3 protein: ASSEVGRILETQY
V gene: TRBV28; CDR3 protein: ASSTFYNSPLH
V gene: TRBV28; CDR3 protein: ASGTGRNTIY
V gene: TRBV4-1; CDR3 protein: ASSQDRGQGANGYT
V gene: TRBV28; CDR3 protein: ASSLTLPTGGTEAF
V gene: TRBV2; CDR3 protein: ASSEGKGTVGTQY
V gene: TRBV6-5; CDR3 protein: ASIQEFSYEQY
V gene: TRBV30; CDR3 protein: AWSGGGRYEQY
V gene: TRBV28; CDR3 protein: ASSPPGGMNEKLF
V gene: TRBV27; CDR3 protein: ASSSTDSPIAYEQY